Below, one T cell receptor (beta chain) is given with its context. Its antigen is unknown. The sample holds no much larger clone one base away, and base qualities are not on file. The germline V gene encodes CDR1 SGHNT and CDR2 YENEEA. V is clipped by 3 bases and J by 5 bases, and the sequence between their germline boundaries is 17 bases long. The cysteine opens and the phenylalanine closes a CDR3 of 16 amino acids. Here the CDR3 DNA is all that survives: 48 bases in frame from base 1. The trial excluded patients who had a history of autoimmune disease or were on systemic immunosuppression. Peripheral blood for TCR sequencing was collected from all dose cohorts at baseline, on cycle 4 day 1, and on cycle 7 day 1. Samples were obtained from an open-label, multicenter, first-in-human phase I dose-escalation trial of ivuxolimab. Adults with locally advanced or metastatic melanoma, renal cell, hepatocellular, or head and neck squamous cell carcinoma were enrolled in the trial. Before TCR sequencing, CD4+ T cells and CD8+ T cells from peripheral blood were sorted into separate populations.

To sequence the TCRbeta CDR3 region, genomic DNA was isolated from the sorted cells. The immunoSEQ Assay was used for sequencing of TCRbeta CDR3 regions. In its TCRdb copy, this immuneACCESS table keeps in-frame sequences only and misses some clones. Where compared with another copy, unresolved V genes explain less than half of these, and the others have no known cause. The sample table contains fewer than 60,000 clones; only one count was recorded for about 85% of them. The ten largest clonotypes hold about 20% of the sample. These data originate in a study of OX40 agonist ivuxolimab in advanced cancers. Study-level background: Ivuxolimab was an agonistic, fully human IgG2 monoclonal antibody directed against OX40 (CD134), a costimulatory receptor. Intravenous ivuxolimab was administered to patients every 2 weeks at six dose levels: 0.01, 0.1, 0.3, 1.5, 3 and 10 mg/kg. Of the approximately 53 patients in dose escalation, about 20 had hepatocellular carcinoma, around 15 had melanoma, 9 had renal cell carcinoma and 9 had head and neck cancer. The dose-escalation cohort was around 84% male with a mean age of around 62 years, ranging from about 20 to 85. Patients were allowed to have had prior anti-PD-1, anti-PD-L1 or anti-CTLA-4 therapy, and roughly 40% of the dose-escalation patients had been treated with checkpoint inhibitors. Partial responses occurred in three dose-escalation patients: two with cutaneous melanoma and one with hepatocellular carcinoma. Peripheral TCRbeta sequencing was intended to test whether TCR sequence diversity was altered and clonal T-cell expansion was caused by ivuxolimab. The monotherapy dose-escalation portion (N = 52 patients) of the phase I ivuxolimab trial is reported in the paper.

General conclusions and limits of the study: At doses from 0.1 to 3.0 mg/kg, clonal expansion was seen in both CD4+ and CD8+ blood T cells between baseline and week 6. Low levels of normalized T-cell clonal expansion were also seen in some patients who did not respond. On average, CD8+ T cells showed more expanded clones than CD4+ T cells after ivuxolimab. Which antigens the clonally expanded peripheral T cells were specific for was not determined. In the 0.1-3.0 mg/kg groups, partial responders had among the lowest normalized peripheral clonal expansion, particularly in CD8+ T cells.

This receptor was identified in an adult with an advanced solid tumor such as melanoma, head and neck, liver or kidney cancer. The V and J segments used are TRBV11-3 and TRBJ2-1; perhaps TRBD1 is the D gene, with 6 bases matching. The sequences come from CD4+ or CD8+ T cells sorted from blood, collected in a trial of the OX40 agonist ivuxolimab. Read as DNA, the sequence is TGTGCCAGCAGCTTGGGGGAACAGGGTACCGACAATGAGCAGTTCTTC. Translated, it reads CASSLGEQGTDNEQFF.